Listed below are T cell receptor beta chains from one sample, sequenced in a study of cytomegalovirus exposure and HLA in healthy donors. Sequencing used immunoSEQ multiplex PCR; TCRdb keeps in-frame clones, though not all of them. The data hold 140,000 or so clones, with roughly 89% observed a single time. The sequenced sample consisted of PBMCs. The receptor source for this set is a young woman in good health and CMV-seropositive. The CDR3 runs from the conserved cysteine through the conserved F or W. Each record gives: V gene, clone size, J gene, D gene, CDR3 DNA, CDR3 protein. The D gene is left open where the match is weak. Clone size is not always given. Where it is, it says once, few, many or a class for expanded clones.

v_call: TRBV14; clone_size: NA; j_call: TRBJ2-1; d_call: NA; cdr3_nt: TGTGCCAGCAGCCAAGGGGGCGGATACAGGGATTACAATGAGCAGTTCTTC; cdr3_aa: CASSQGGGYRDYNEQFF
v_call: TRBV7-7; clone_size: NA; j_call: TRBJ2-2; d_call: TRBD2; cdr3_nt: TGTGCTAGCAGCTCGACTAGCGGGAACACCGGGGAGCTGTTTTTT; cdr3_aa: CASSSTSGNTGELFF
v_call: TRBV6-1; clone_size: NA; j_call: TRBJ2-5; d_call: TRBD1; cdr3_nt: TGTGCCAGCAGTAATATGGGACAGGGGACCCAGTACTTC; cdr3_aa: CASSNMGQGTQYF
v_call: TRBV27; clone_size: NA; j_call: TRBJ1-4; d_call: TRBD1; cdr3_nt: TGTGCCAGCAGCTACAGGGGTGGGCAAGAAAAACTGTTTTTT; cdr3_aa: CASSYRGGQEKLFF
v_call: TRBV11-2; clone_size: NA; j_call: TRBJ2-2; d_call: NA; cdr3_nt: TGTGCCAGCAGCCCACTCACCCGCACCGGGGAGCTGTTTTTT; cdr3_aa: CASSPLTRTGELFF
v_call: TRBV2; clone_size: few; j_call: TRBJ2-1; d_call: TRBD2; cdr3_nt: TGTGCCAGCCGTGCGGGGGGGAGCTCCTACAATGAGCAGTTCTTC; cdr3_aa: CASRAGGSSYNEQFF
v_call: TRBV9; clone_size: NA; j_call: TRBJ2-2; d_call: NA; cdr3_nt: TGTGCCAGCAGCTTCTGGACAGAGGGCGGGGAGCTGTTTTTT; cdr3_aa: CASSFWTEGGELFF
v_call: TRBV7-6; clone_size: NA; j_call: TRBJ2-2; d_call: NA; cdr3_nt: TGTGCCAGCAGCCCTACCGAACTCACCGGGGAGCTGTTTTTT; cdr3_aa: CASSPTELTGELFF
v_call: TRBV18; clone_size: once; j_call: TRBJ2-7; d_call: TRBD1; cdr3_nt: TGTGCCAGCTCACCCCGGACAGGGGGCCCCTACGAGCAGTACTTC; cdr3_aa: CASSPRTGGPYEQYF
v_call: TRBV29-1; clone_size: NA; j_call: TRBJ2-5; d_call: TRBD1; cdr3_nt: TGCAGCGTAACAAGGACAGGGGGCTTAGAGACCCAGTACTTC; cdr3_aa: CSVTRTGGLETQYF
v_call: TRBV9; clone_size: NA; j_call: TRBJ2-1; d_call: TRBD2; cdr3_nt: TGTGCCAGCAGCGTCACTAGCGGGGGGGCCGCGGTTGAGCAGTTCTTC; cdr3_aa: CASSVTSGGAAVEQFF
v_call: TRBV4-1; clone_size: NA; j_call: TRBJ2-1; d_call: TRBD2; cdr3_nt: TGCGCCAGCAGCTCGAAGATTCCGGGACTAGCGGATGAGCAGTTCTTC; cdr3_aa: CASSSKIPGLADEQFF
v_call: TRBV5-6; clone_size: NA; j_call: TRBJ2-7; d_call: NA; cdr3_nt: TGTGCCAGCAGCTTGGGGGTAGCGAATGAGCAGTACTTC; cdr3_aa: CASSLGVANEQYF
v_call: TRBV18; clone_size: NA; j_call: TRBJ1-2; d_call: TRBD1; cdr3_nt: TGTGCCAGCTCACCACCGGGACAGGGGGTAACCTTC; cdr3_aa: CASSPPGQGVTF
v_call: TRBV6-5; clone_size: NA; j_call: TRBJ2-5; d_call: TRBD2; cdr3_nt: TGTGCCAGCAGTTACTCGCCTAGCGGAGGAGGGACCCAGTACTTC; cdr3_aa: CASSYSPSGGGTQYF
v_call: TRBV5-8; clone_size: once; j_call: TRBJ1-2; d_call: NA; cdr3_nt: TGTGCCAGCAGCTCGAGGGACTCGCCCGGTGGGCTCGGCTACACCTTC; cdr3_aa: CASSSRDSPGGLGYTF
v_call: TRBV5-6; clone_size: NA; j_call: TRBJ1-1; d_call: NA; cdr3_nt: TGTGCCAGCAGCGGAACAGGTTTGTATGCTTTCTTT; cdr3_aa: CASSGTGLYAFF
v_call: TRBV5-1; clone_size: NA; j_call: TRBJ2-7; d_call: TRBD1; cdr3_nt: TGCGCCAGCAGCTTGGCAGGGGGAAGGGGAGAGCAGTACTTC; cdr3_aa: CASSLAGGRGEQYF
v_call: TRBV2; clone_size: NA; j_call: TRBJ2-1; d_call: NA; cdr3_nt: TGTGCCAGCAGTCGACTGGGGGACACGGTCTTC; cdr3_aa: CASSRLGDTVF
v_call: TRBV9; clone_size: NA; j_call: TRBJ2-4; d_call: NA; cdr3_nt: TGTGCCAGCAGCGACAGCATACAAGCCAAAAACATTCAGTACTTC; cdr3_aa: CASSDSIQAKNIQYF
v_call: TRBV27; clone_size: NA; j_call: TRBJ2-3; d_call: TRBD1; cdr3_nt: TGTGCCAGCAGTTTACGCCCTCTAAGGACAGGGGCGAGAGATACGCAGTATTTT; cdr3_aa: CASSLRPLRTGARDTQYF
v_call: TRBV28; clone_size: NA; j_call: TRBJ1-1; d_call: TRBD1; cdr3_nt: TGTGCCAGCAGTTTTGGGGACAGGGCGAACACTGAAGCTTTCTTT; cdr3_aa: CASSFGDRANTEAFF
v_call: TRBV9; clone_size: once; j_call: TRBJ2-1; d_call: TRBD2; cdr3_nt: TGTGCCAGCAGCGCTAGCGGGGGCCGAACCTACAATGAGCAGTTCTTC; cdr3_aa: CASSASGGRTYNEQFF
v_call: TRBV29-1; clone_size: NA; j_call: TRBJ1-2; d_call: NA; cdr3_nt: TGCAGCGTTGGGGGGGTCTCTAACTATGGCTACACCTTC; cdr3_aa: CSVGGVSNYGYTF
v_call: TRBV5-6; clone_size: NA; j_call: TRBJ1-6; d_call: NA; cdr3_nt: TGTGCCAGCCGGGGGGAAGGGCCTGGGTCTTCACCCCTCCACTTT; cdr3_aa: CASRGEGPGSSPLHF
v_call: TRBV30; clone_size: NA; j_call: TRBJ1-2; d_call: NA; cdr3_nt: TGTGCCTGGAGTGTAGGGCGGGGAGACTATGGCTACACCTTC; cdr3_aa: CAWSVGRGDYGYTF
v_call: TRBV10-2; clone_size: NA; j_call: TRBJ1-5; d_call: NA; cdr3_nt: TGCGCCAGCAGTAACAGCAGCAATCAGCCCCAGCATTTT; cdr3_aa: CASSNSSNQPQHF
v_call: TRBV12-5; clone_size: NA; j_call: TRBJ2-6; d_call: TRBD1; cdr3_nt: TGTGCTAGTGGCTATAAACAGGGGGGCCGTTCCTCTGGGGCCAACGTCCTGACTTTC; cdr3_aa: CASGYKQGGRSSGANVLTF
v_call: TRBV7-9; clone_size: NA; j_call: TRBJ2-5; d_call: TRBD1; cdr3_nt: TGTGCCAGCAGCTCCTGGGACAGATTTGACCAAGAGACCCAGTACTTC; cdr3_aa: CASSSWDRFDQETQYF
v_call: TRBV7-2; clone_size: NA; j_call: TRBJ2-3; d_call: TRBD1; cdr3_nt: TGTGCCAGCAGGGGTACAGGGGCTAGCACAGATACGCAGTATTTT; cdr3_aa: CASRGTGASTDTQYF
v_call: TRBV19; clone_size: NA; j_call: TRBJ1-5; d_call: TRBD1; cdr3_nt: TGTGCCAGTAGTGGGACAGGGCGGAGCAATCAGCCCCAGCATTTT; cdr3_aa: CASSGTGRSNQPQHF
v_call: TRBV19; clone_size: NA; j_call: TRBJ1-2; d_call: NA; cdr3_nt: TGTGCCAGTAGGGCTGACAGGAACTATGGCTACACCTTC; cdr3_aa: CASRADRNYGYTF
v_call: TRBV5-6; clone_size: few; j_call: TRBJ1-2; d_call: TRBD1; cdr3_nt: TGTGCCAGCACCTGGGGGGACAGTCGGGCTGGCTACACCTTC; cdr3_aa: CASTWGDSRAGYTF
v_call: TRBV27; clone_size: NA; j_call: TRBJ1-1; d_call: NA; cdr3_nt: TGTGCCAGCAGTTTAACGGCAGGCTTGAACACTGAAGCTTTCTTT; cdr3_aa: CASSLTAGLNTEAFF
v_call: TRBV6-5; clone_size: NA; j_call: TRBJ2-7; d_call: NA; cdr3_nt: TGTGCCAGCAGTTACGCGGGCGAAGTCCACGAGCAGTACTTC; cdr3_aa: CASSYAGEVHEQYF
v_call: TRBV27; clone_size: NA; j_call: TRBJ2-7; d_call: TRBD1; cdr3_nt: TGTGCCAGCACCGATGGGTTGGGACAGGGGTTATACGAGCAGTACTTC; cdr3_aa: CASTDGLGQGLYEQYF
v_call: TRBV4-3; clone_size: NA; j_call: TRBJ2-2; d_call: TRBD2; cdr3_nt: TGCGCCAGCAGCCAAGGGGGAGGGGTAGGGTACACCGGGGAGCTGTTTTTT; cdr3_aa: CASSQGGGVGYTGELFF
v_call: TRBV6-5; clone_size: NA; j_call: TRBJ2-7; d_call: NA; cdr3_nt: TGTGCCAGCAGCCTCCGACAGGTTATGAACGAGCAGTACTTC; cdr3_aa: CASSLRQVMNEQYF
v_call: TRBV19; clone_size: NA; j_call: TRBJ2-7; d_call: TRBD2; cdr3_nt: TGTGCCAGTACAGCGGGGGGGGTTGACGAGCAGTACTTC; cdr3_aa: CASTAGGVDEQYF
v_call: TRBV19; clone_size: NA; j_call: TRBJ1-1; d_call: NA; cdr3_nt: TGTGCCAGTAAACAGGGTAACACTGAAGCTTTCTTT; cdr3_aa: CASKQGNTEAFF
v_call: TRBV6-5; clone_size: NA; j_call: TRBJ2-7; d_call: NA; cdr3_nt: TGTGCCAGCAGTTACTCGGGGCTTCGACCCTCCTACGAGCAGTACTTC; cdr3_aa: CASSYSGLRPSYEQYF
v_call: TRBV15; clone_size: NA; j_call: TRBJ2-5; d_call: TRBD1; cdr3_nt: TGTGCCACCAGCCGTGAGACAGGGTTGAGGCAAGAGACCCAGTACTTC; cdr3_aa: CATSRETGLRQETQYF
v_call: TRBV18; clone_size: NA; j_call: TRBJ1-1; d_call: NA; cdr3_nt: TGTGCCAGCTCACCACCGAGAACGATGAACACTGAAGCTTTCTTT; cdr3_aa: CASSPPRTMNTEAFF
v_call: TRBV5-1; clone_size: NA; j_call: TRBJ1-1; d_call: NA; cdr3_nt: TGCGCCAGCAGCTCAGAGCGTGGTGGGGCGGCTTTCTTT; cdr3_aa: CASSSERGGAAFF
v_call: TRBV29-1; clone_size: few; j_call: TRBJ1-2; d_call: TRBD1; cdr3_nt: TGCAGCGTTGATCGGGACAGCACTAACTATGGCTACACCTTC; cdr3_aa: CSVDRDSTNYGYTF
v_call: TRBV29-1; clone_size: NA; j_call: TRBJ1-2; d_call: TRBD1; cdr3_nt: TGCAGCGCTGCCCCAGGGGGCCGGCGGGGCTACACCTTC; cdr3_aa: CSAAPGGRRGYTF
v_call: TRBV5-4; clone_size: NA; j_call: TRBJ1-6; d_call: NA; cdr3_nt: TGTGCCAGCAGCTTGGGCCAGGGGACTTCACCCCTCCACTTT; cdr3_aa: CASSLGQGTSPLHF
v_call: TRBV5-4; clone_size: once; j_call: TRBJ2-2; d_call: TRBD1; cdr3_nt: TGTGCCAGCAGCGTACGGGACAGGGGGCGCTCAGGGGAGCTGTTTTTT; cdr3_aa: CASSVRDRGRSGELFF
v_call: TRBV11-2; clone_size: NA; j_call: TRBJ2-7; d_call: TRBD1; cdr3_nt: TGTGCCAGCAGCAGACAGGGCGCCCTCTCCTACGAGCAGTACTTC; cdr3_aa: CASSRQGALSYEQYF
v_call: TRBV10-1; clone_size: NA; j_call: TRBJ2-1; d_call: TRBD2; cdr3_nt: TGCGCCAGCAGTGAGTCTGCTAGCGGGGAATACAATGAGCAGTTCTTC; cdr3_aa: CASSESASGEYNEQFF
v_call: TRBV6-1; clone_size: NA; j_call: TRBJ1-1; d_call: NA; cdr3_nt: TGTGCCAGCAGTGGGGGGCCGAACACTGAAGCTTTCTTT; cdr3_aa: CASSGGPNTEAFF
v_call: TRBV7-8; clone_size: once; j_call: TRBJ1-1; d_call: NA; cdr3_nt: TGTGCCAGCAGCTGGGGCCGGAACACTGAAGCTTTCTTT; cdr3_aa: CASSWGRNTEAFF
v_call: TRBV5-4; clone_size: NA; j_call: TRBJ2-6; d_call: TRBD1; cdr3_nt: TGTGCCAGCAGCGCAGGGACAGGGGCAAGCTCTGGGGCCAACGTCCTGACTTTC; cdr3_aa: CASSAGTGASSGANVLTF
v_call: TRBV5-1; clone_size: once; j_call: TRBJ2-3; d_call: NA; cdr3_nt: TGCGCCAGCAGCGTTAGAGGAGATACGCAGTATTTT; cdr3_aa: CASSVRGDTQYF
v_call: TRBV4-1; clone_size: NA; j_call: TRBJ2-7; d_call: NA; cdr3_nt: TGCGCCAGCAGCCAAGAGCCGGCAGGGGTTGGGTACGAGCAGTACTTC; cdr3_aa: CASSQEPAGVGYEQYF
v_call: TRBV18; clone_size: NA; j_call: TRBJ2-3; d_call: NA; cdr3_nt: TGTGCCAGCTCACGATATGGGGGGACCACCACAGATACGCAGTATTTT; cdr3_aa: CASSRYGGTTTDTQYF
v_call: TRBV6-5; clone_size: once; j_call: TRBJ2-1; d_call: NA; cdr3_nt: TGTGCCAGCACTCCAGCCGGACTCAATGAGCAGTTCTTC; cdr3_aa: CASTPAGLNEQFF
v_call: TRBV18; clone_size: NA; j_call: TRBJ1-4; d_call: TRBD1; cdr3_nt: TGTGCCAGCTCACCGGCGAACAGGGGTGACAGTGAAAAACTGTTTTTT; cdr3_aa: CASSPANRGDSEKLFF
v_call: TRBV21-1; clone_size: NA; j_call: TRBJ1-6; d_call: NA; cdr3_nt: TGTGCCAGCAGCAAGGGACAGTATAATTCACCCCTCCACTTT; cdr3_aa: CASSKGQYNSPLHF
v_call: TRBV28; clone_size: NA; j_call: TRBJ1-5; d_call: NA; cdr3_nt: TGTGCCAGCAATCGCGGGTGGAATCAGCCCCAGCATTTT; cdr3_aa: CASNRGWNQPQHF